These T cell receptor beta chains were read from a single sample in a study of cytotoxic CD8 clonotypes in ibrutinib-treated CLL. Sequencing was performed with immunoSEQ multiplex PCR; in TCRdb, only in-frame clones are kept and a portion is missing. The table has over 140,000 clones, 80% seen once. Sample: PBMCs, taken after 36 months of ibrutinib treatment. The receptor source for this set is a human donor with chronic lymphocytic leukemia. Each CDR3 is given with its conserved first and last residue. D genes are given only for firm matches. Where a row states a size, it is once, few, many or the class of an expanded clone; other rows omit it.

j_call clone_size d_call v_call cdr3_nt cdr3_aa
TRBJ1-2 NA NA TRBV27 TGTGCCAGCAGTTCTGGGAGGTGGTATGGCTACACCTTC CASSSGRWYGYTF
TRBJ1-3 NA NA TRBV4-1 TGCGCCAGCAGCCAAGATCGAATTAGGGCCAGGGTCCTCTCTGGAAACACCATATATTTT CASSQDRIRARVLSGNTIYF
TRBJ1-2 NA TRBD1 TRBV7-2 TGTGCCAGCAGTATAATGACAGGGAGCTATGGCTACACCTTC CASSIMTGSYGYTF
TRBJ1-6 NA NA TRBV30 TGTGCCTGGAGACATACCGGGACACCTAATTCACCCCTCCACTTT CAWRHTGTPNSPLHF
TRBJ2-5 NA NA TRBV7-2 TGTGCCAGCAGCCCGGGACCGGGGTGGGAGACCCAGTACTTC CASSPGPGWETQYF
TRBJ2-7 NA NA TRBV28 TGTGCCAGCAGTTTATTTGGGGGTACCTACGAGCAGTACTTC CASSLFGGTYEQYF
TRBJ2-7 NA NA TRBV6-4 TGTGCCAGCAGTCCACCGGGACAGTACCGGGACTATATCTACTACGAGCAGTACTTC CASSPPGQYRDYIYYEQYF
TRBJ2-7 NA NA TRBV18 TGTGCCAGCTCACCATCGCCCGGGGACGCCGAGCAGTACTTC CASSPSPGDAEQYF
TRBJ2-7 NA NA TRBV30 TGTGCCTGGCAGGACAGCTCCTACGAGCAGTACTTC CAWQDSSYEQYF
TRBJ2-3 NA TRBD2 TRBV10-1 TGCGCCAGCGGGGACGGGAGGGCCGTAGGAGATACGCAGTATTTT CASGDGRAVGDTQYF
TRBJ1-5 NA NA TRBV6-4 TGTGCCAGCAGTGACGGTCAACCAGAACAGCCCCAGCATTTT CASSDGQPEQPQHF
TRBJ2-1 NA TRBD1 TRBV28 TGTGCCAGCAGTTTATTCTCTTTCCGGGACAGACACAATGAGCAGTTCTTC CASSLFSFRDRHNEQFF
TRBJ2-7 once TRBD1 TRBV5-4 TGTGCCAGCAGCCCAGGGGACAGGGGGGCCAACGAGCAGTACTTC CASSPGDRGANEQYF
TRBJ1-4 NA NA TRBV5-1 TGCGCCAGCAGCCCGGGAGGGGTTGGTTGGACTAATGAAAAACTGTTTTTT CASSPGGVGWTNEKLFF
TRBJ2-1 NA TRBD2 TRBV7-9 TGTGCCAGCCGCCGACTAGCGGGATATTACAATGAGCAGTTCTTC CASRRLAGYYNEQFF